Described below is a single T cell receptor beta chain sequence and its context. In the study's own analysis: For nucleated cells, counts were estimated from reference gene primer amplification. Data came from immunoSEQ multiplex PCR; TCRdb stores just in-frame clones and leaves some out. From that table come the V and J calls and clone size; the DNA was used to work out D and trimming. The repertoire includes 45,000 to 60,000 clones, around 83% of them detected once, and approximately 15% sits in the top ten. The CDR3 has 12 amino acids. CDR1 and CDR2 from the germline V gene are SQVTM and ANQGSEA. Trimming left V 4 bases short and J 7 bases short, with 11 bases between. The entry originates in a study of blood T cell repertoires in COVID-19. The wider study: Whether acute or convalescent, the COVID-19 samples came from the United States, Italy and Spain. The cDNA or gDNA used as material had been derived from T cells, B-cell-depleted T cells, or PBMCs.

The gene calls are TRBV29-1 and TRBJ1-5; a possible D gene is TRBD1 (5 bases). The receptor comes from a human donor in a cohort sampled during active COVID-19. The sequenced sample was peripheral blood. The CDR3 loop reads CSVGSGEQPQHF. CDR3 nucleotides: TGCAGCGTTGGGTCGGGGGAACAGCCCCAGCATTTT. The whole variable domain, remainder taken from reference TRBV29-1 and TRBJ1-5, is SAVISQKPSRDICQRGTSLTIQCQVDSQVTMMFWYRQQPGQSLTLIATANQGSEATYESGFVIDKFPISRPNLTFSTLTVSNMSPEDSSIYLCSVGSGEQPQHFGDGTRLSIL.